This TCR beta chain appears in the sequencing data of a study of blood T cell repertoires in COVID-19. As for the study in general: COVID-19 samples, acute and convalescent, were from the United States, Italy and Spain.

Trimming removed 1 base from V and 3 bases from J; junction bases left unmatched: 3. This CDR3 has 15 residues. CDR1 is LNHDA and CDR2 is SQIVND in the germline V gene (reference sequence). Enrollees, roughly 18 to 90 years old, lived in around 23 US areas. Under the authors' procedure: The assay estimated nucleated cells by amplifying reference gene primers. The repertoire was sequenced with immunoSEQ multiplex PCR; TCRdb's copy has only in-frame clones and lacks some. That table furnishes V, J and clone size, whereas the DNA furnished D and trimming. The data hold 200,000 to 250,000 clones, with around nine tenths observed a single time.

The rearrangement uses TRBV19 and TRBJ1-5; 7 bases line up with TRBD1. The sequence was obtained from a man under 40 who had recovered from COVID-19. Input material: PBMCs or T cells enriched from blood (not recorded which). Here the CDR3 reads CASSIGTGYNQPQHF. CDR3 coding DNA: TGTGCCAGTAGTATAGGGACAGGTTACAATCAGCCCCAGCATTTT.